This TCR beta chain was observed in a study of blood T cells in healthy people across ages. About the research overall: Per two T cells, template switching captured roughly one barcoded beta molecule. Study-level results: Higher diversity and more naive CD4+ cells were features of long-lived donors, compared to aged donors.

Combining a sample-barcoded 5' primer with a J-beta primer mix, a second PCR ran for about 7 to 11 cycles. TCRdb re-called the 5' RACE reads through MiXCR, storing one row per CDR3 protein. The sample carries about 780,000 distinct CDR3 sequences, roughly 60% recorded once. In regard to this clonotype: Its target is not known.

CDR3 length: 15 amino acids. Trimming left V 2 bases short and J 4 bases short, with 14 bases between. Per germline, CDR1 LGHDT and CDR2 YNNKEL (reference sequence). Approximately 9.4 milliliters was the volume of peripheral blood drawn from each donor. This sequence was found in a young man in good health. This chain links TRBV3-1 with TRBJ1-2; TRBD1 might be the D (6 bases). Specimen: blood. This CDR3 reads CASSQSAGVGYGYTF. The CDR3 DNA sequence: TGTGCCAGCAGCCAATCTGCAGGGGTTGGCTATGGCTACACCTTC.